The 32 T cell receptor beta chains below were found in one sample sequenced in a study of regulatory T cells in long-lasting Graves disease. Specified time point: persistent/refractory GD, antithyroid drugs over 5 years with positive TRAb. RNA extracted from PBMCs served as the sequencing template. The authors built TCR beta libraries using iRepertoire HTBI primers and Arm-PCR of CDR3 regions. Each CDR3 protein gets one entry after TCRdb re-called the multiplex PCR reads with MiXCR. The data hold approximately 400,000 distinct CDR3 sequences, with roughly 24% observed a single time. The sequencing used peripheral blood mononuclear cells (PBMCs), collected when the disease was refractory, from a patient treated with antithyroid drugs. All receptors come from a woman aged 40 to 50 with Graves disease.

The chain joins TRBV6-2 or TRBV6-3 to TRBJ2-3, with D unresolved. The CDR3 has 13 residues. V shed 0 bases and J shed 4 bases, with 5 bases lying between them. Germline V gene data show CDR1 as MNHEY and CDR2 as SVGEGT. The CDR3 spells CASSYSMPDTQYF. The CDR3 DNA reads TGTGCCAGCAGTTACTCGATGCCAGATACGCAGTATTTT.

This clonotype was detected only a few times. This sequence joins TRBV6-5 and TRBJ2-6, with TRBD1 identical over 7 bases. Germline CDR1 is MNHEY and CDR2 is SVGAGI. V was clipped by 2 bases and J by 0 bases; unmatched bases: 4. CDR3 length equals 17 residues. CDR3 sequence reads: CASSYTTGDSGANVLTF. For the CDR3, the DNA is TGTGCCAGCAGTTACACAACAGGGGACTCTGGGGCCAACGTCCTGACTTTC.

The V gene is TRBV27, the J gene TRBJ2-3; no reliable D call. CDR1 is MNHEY and CDR2 is SMNVEV in the germline V gene (reference sequence). The CDR3 has 14 amino acids. Trimming took 5 bases from V and 6 from J, leaving 15 bases between them. This chain's CDR3 is CASSPLDRLDTQYF. CDR3 nucleotides: TGTGCCAGCAGTCCTCTTGACCGCCTGGATACGCAGTATTTT.

This clonotype occurred once. The CDR3 sequence is CASSHPDRGGEKLFF. CDR3 in DNA: TGTGCCAGCAGCCACCCCGACAGGGGGGGGGAGAAACTGTTTTTT. V is TRBV3-1 and J is TRBJ1-4; TRBD1 agrees at 9 bases. Unmatched junction bases numbered 10, after V lost 3 bases and J lost 11 bases. This CDR3 is 15 amino acids long. Germline V lookup: CDR1 LGHDT, CDR2 YNNKEL (reference sequence).

V gene TRBV15 combines with J gene TRBJ1-6; D gene uncertain. Germline V lookup: CDR1 LNHNV, CDR2 YYDKDF (reference sequence). CDR3 size: 16 residues. The V and J ends lost 0 bases and 6 bases respectively, with 12 bases between them. The CDR3 reads CATSRDRSQINSPLHF. The CDR3 DNA follows: TGTGCCACCAGCAGAGATCGGAGTCAGATTAATTCACCCCTCCACTTT.

The chain recombines TRBV2 with TRBJ2-1; no definite D call. This CDR3 region has 15 residues. With 1 base removed from V and 0 bases from J, the gap between germline ends came to 7 bases. CDR1 and CDR2 from the germline V gene are SNHLY and FYNNEI. CDR3 sequence: CASSEGRSSYNEQFF. DNA for the CDR3: TGTGCCAGCAGTGAAGGCAGGAGCTCCTACAATGAGCAGTTCTTC.

The J gene is TRBJ2-2, the V gene TRBV29-1, with no clear D. This CDR3 spans 12 amino acids. V lost 3 bases, J lost 5 bases, and 7 bases lay in between. Germline V gene lookup returns CDR1 SQVTM and CDR2 ANQGSEA. The CDR3 region is CSVDLPTGELFF. CDR3 nucleotide sequence: TGCAGCGTTGATCTCCCAACCGGGGAGCTGTTTTTT.

This clonotype was counted only a few times. The chain is built from TRBV19 and TRBJ1-5; D gene uncertain. V lost 1 base and J lost 9, with 16 bases in between. The CDR3 has 15 residues. CDR1 and CDR2 (germline): LNHDA, SQIVND (reference sequence). The CDR3 DNA sequence: TGTGCCAGTAGTATAGCCTTCGATGCCGTTCCGCCCCAGCATTTT. Its protein is CASSIAFDAVPPQHF. The entire variable domain, with the rest obtained from reference TRBV19 and TRBJ1-5, is as follows: DGGITQSPKYLFRKEGQNVTLSCEQNLNHDAMYWYRQDPGQGLRLIYYSQIVNDFQKGDIAEGYSVSREKKESFPLTVTSAQKNPTAFYLCASSIAFDAVPPQHFGDGTRLSIL.

This clonotype has a count of ten or more. The chain carries TRBV5-1 and TRBJ2-7; D ambiguous. CDR1 and CDR2 (germline): SGHRS, YFSETQ. CDR3 length: 13 amino acids. V lost 0 bases to trimming and J lost 5 bases, with 9 bases between them. CDR3 sequence: CASSLVLTNEQYF. The CDR3 DNA reads TGCGCCAGCAGCTTGGTCCTGACGAACGAGCAGTACTTC.

A remark on this clonotype: This may be a read error, as it is one base from a much larger clone. The CDR3 end shows no conserved phenylalanine or tryptophan, and so a read error is likely. The J gene is TRBJ1-1, the V gene TRBV2; perhaps TRBD1 as D (5 bases). V gave up 3 bases and J gave up 1 base, with 9 bases separating them. This CDR3 has 14 amino acids. Germline-derived CDR1 and CDR2 are SNHLY and FYNNEI. The CDR3 sequence: CASSESTGNTEAFL. CDR3 DNA: TGTGCCAGCAGTGAGTCTACAGGGAACACTGAAGCTTTCCTT.

The chain links TRBV19 to TRBJ2-1; perhaps TRBD2 as D (5 bases). Trimming left V 10 bases short and J 0 bases short, with 13 bases between. CDR3 length: 14 amino acids. Germline CDR1 and CDR2: LNHDA and SQIVND (reference sequence). The DNA of the CDR3 is TGTGCCACTCTCGGACTCAACTCCTACAATGAGCAGTTCTTC. This sequence encodes CATLGLNSYNEQFF.

The J gene is TRBJ2-7, the V gene TRBV2, with 7 bases identical to TRBD1. CDR3 length: 17 residues. The trim removed 5 bases at V and 6 bases at J, leaving 19 bases unmatched. Germline CDR1 SNHLY, CDR2 FYNNEI. The CDR3 DNA is TGTGCCAGCAGTCAGAAGAAGTCCCGGGACAGTCGAGGCGAGCAGTACTTC. Protein: CASSQKKSRDSRGEQYF.

There are many counts of this clonotype. The genes are TRBV5-1 and TRBJ2-1; D may correspond to TRBD1 or TRBD2 (5 bases each). The germline gives CDR1 SGHRS, CDR2 YFSETQ. V shed 3 bases and J shed 5 bases, with 15 bases lying between them. The CDR3 covers 15 residues. CDR3 sequence reads: CASSWGSYTNNEQFF. CDR3 in DNA: TGCGCCAGCAGCTGGGGGAGCTACACCAACAATGAGCAGTTCTTC.

This clonotype was detected ten times or more. The gene calls are TRBV12-3 or TRBV12-4 and TRBJ1-5; D uncertain. Trimming pared 3 bases from V and 1 base from J, leaving 13 bases between. This CDR3 is built from 16 residues. The CDR3 bases are TGTGCCAGCAGTTTTGGTTCAGACAACAGCAATCAGCCCCAGCATTTT. The encoded protein is CASSFGSDNSNQPQHF.

This clonotype has ten or more counts. The V gene is TRBV28, the J gene TRBJ2-7; tentative D call: TRBD1 (6 bases). V was pared by 4 bases and J by 4 bases, with 11 bases between. The CDR3 spans 13 residues. Germline CDR1 MDHEN, CDR2 SYDVKM. The CDR3 region has the DNA TGTGCCAGCAGTTCCTCGGACAGTTACGAGCAGTACTTC. It encodes CASSSSDSYEQYF. The whole variable domain, filled in from reference TRBV28 and TRBJ2-7, reads DVKVTQSSRYLVKRTGEKVFLECVQDMDHENMFWYRQDPGLGLRLIYFSYDVKMKEKGDIPEGYSVSREKKERFSLILESASTNQTSMYLCASSSSDSYEQYFGPGTRLTVT.

This clonotype was detected many times. The genes are TRBV11-2 and TRBJ2-5; 7 bases map to TRBD1. CDR1 is SGHAT, CDR2 FQNNGV, per germline. The J segment lost 6 bases and the V segment lost 3 bases, leaving 10 bases of the junction unmatched. This CDR3 has 15 residues. The CDR3 bases are TGTGCCAGCAGCTTTAACAGGGGCCTCGAGAAGACCCAGTACTTC. It is translated as CASSFNRGLEKTQYF.

The chain uses TRBV24-1 and TRBJ2-2, with D perhaps assigned TRBD1 or TRBD2 (5 bases each). This CDR3 contains 16 residues. Germline CDR1 and CDR2: KGHDR and SFDVKD. The V gene lost 1 base and the J gene lost 8 bases, with 16 bases spanning the gap. The CDR3 region is CATSDFLGTLQGELFF. The CDR3 coding sequence is TGTGCCACCAGTGATTTTTTGGGGACCTTACAAGGGGAGCTGTTTTTT.

In the case of this clonotype: This may arise from a read error, as a much more abundant clone is one base away. J is TRBJ1-6 and V is TRBV10-2; D is perhaps TRBD1 (6 bases). Germline CDR1 reads WSHSY; CDR2 reads SAAADI. This CDR3 comprises 15 residues. The V gene lost 6 bases and the J gene lost 8 bases, with 17 bases spanning the gap. The CDR3 is CASRGGQWGYSPLHF. The DNA of the CDR3 is TGCGCCAGCAGGGGCGGACAGTGGGGGTATTCACCCCTCCACTTT.

At least ten counts were recorded for this clonotype. The gene calls are TRBV2 and TRBJ2-5, with D unclear. Germline V gives CDR1 SNHLY, CDR2 FYNNEI. This CDR3 spans 11 amino acids. Trimming took off 6 bases at V and 5 bases at J, with 7 bases between the two ends. CDR3 residues: CASSLTETQYF. The DNA of the CDR3 is TGTGCCAGCAGCTTAACGGAGACCCAGTACTTC.

The chain combines TRBV10-3 with TRBJ1-6; D unclear. From germline, CDR1 is ENHRY and CDR2 SYGVKD. V lost 7 bases and J 10 bases, leaving 17 bases between the germline ends. This CDR3 is 14 amino acids long. The CDR3 nucleotides read TGTGCCATCAATCCTGAGAAGGGAAGATCACCCCTCCACTTT. This translates into CAINPEKGRSPLHF.

This clonotype was detected many times. The V call is TRBV28, the J call TRBJ1-2; D might be TRBD1 (5 bases). This CDR3 has 15 residues. Germline lookup yields CDR1 MDHEN and CDR2 SYDVKM. V dropped 7 bases and J dropped 0 bases, with 15 bases sitting between them. CDR3 residues: CASTPLGQANYGYTF. DNA of the CDR3: TGTGCCAGCACACCCTTGGGGCAGGCTAACTATGGCTACACCTTC.

This clonotype appeared a few times. V usage is TRBV15 and J usage is TRBJ2-7; TRBD2 aligns across 9 bases. The junction had 12 bases not matched to a gene; V was cut back by 1 base and J by 5 bases. CDR3 length equals 17 residues. Looked up from germline, CDR1 is LNHNV and CDR2 is YYDKDF (reference sequence). The CDR3 nucleotides read TGTGCCACCAGCAGAGTCCGGGGATTAGCGGGAGCTAACGAGCAGTACTTC. Translation: CATSRVRGLAGANEQYF.

Many counts were recorded for this clonotype. The rearrangement links TRBV6-1 to TRBJ2-7; 10 bases map to TRBD2. The CDR3 runs 15 residues. Trimming at V came to 4 bases and at J to 2 bases, leaving 5 bases not matched to a gene. CDR1 and CDR2 from the germline V gene are MNHNS and SASEGT. Written as DNA, the CDR3 is TGTGCCAGCAGTGTCGGACTAGCGGTAGCCTACGAGCAGTACTTC. Translation: CASSVGLAVAYEQYF.

This clonotype showed up many times. The chain employs TRBV6-1 and TRBJ2-7; D possibly corresponds to TRBD2 (6 bases). Deletions cut 6 bases from V and 6 bases from J, with 15 bases between. This CDR3 is built from 13 residues. CDR1 is MNHNS and CDR2 is SASEGT in the germline V gene. CDR3 coding DNA: TGTGCCAGCAGCTGGACCACCGGGGGCGAGCAGTACTTC. Translation: CASSWTTGGEQYF.

This clonotype has a handful of counts. The rearrangement joins TRBV9 to TRBJ2-7, with a weak D call TRBD1 (5 bases). The germline V and J ends were trimmed by 0 bases and 0 bases, with 10 bases remaining between them. Germline CDR1 reads SGDLS; CDR2 reads YYNGEE. This CDR3 has 15 residues. CDR3 coding DNA: TGTGCCAGCAGCGTAGCAGGGTCGAGCTCCTACGAGCAGTACTTC. Its translation is CASSVAGSSSYEQYF.

The V and J genes are TRBV5-1 and TRBJ2-3; tentatively, D is TRBD2 (6 bases). Germline lookup yields CDR1 SGHRS and CDR2 YFSETQ. The germline V and J ends were trimmed by 0 bases and 2 bases, with 10 bases remaining between them. The CDR3 has 15 residues. The CDR3 DNA is TGCGCCAGCAGCTTGGTCGGAGGGGACACAGATACGCAGTATTTT. Translating it yields CASSLVGGDTDTQYF.

The table lists this clonotype with many counts. The chain has TRBV28 and TRBJ2-5; 11 positions match TRBD2. Germline CDR1 reads MDHEN; CDR2 reads SYDVKM. V dropped 1 base and J dropped 5; count of bases not matched to a gene: 12. The CDR3 totals 18 residues. The CDR3 coding sequence is TGTGCCAGCAGTTTATTACTAGCGGGAGCCTTGGGCGGGGAGACCCAGTACTTC. This sequence encodes CASSLLLAGALGGETQYF.

V is TRBV20-1 and J is TRBJ2-3; D not certain. CDR1 and CDR2 from the germline V gene are DFQATT and SNEGSKA (reference sequence). V was trimmed by 3 bases and J by 4 bases, leaving 11 bases between them. The CDR3 length is 13 residues. The CDR3 loop reads CSASVNVADTQYF. In nucleotides, the CDR3 is TGCAGTGCTAGTGTTAATGTGGCAGATACGCAGTATTTT.

This chain uses TRBV20-1 with TRBJ2-2; 9 bases line up with TRBD1. The CDR3 has 15 residues. CDR1 and CDR2 from the germline V gene are DFQATT and SNEGSKA (reference sequence). V shed 6 bases and J 0 bases; nucleotides not matched to a gene: 5. CDR3 amino acids: CSAIDRGANTGELFF. The CDR3 nucleotides read TGCAGTGCCATCGACAGGGGGGCGAACACCGGGGAGCTGTTTTTT.

This clonotype was counted many times. This chain links TRBV2 with TRBJ2-7; possible D gene TRBD2, 5 bases. This CDR3 comprises 16 residues. The germline CDR1 and CDR2 sequences are SNHLY and FYNNEI. Trimming stripped 0 bases from V and 5 bases from J, with 17 bases between. The chain's CDR3 is CASSEALHSVRDEQYF. The CDR3 DNA sequence: TGTGCCAGCAGTGAAGCGCTTCATAGCGTTAGGGACGAGCAGTACTTC.

This clonotype was seen repeatedly, ten times or more. The gene calls are TRBV28 and TRBJ1-5; 8 nucleotides match TRBD1. CDR3 length: 16 amino acids. Germline assignment: CDR1 MDHEN and CDR2 SYDVKM. Unmatched junction bases numbered 10, after V lost 5 bases and J lost 4 bases. The chain's CDR3 is CASSLRPRTGNQPQHF. CDR3 in DNA: TGTGCCAGCAGTCTAAGACCCCGGACAGGGAATCAGCCCCAGCATTTT. Variable domain in full (rest from reference TRBV28 and TRBJ1-5): DVKVTQSSRYLVKRTGEKVFLECVQDMDHENMFWYRQDPGLGLRLIYFSYDVKMKEKGDIPEGYSVSREKKERFSLILESASTNQTSMYLCASSLRPRTGNQPQHFGDGTRLSIL.

The chain employs TRBV20-1 and TRBJ2-3; TRBD2 matches 8 bases. CDR1 DFQATT and CDR2 SNEGSKA come from the germline V gene (reference sequence). V was clipped by 6 bases and J by 5 bases; unmatched bases: 7. The CDR3 runs to 13 residues. The CDR3 region is CSAERELRDTQYF. The CDR3 DNA reads as TGCAGTGCGGAGCGGGAGTTAAGAGATACGCAGTATTTT.